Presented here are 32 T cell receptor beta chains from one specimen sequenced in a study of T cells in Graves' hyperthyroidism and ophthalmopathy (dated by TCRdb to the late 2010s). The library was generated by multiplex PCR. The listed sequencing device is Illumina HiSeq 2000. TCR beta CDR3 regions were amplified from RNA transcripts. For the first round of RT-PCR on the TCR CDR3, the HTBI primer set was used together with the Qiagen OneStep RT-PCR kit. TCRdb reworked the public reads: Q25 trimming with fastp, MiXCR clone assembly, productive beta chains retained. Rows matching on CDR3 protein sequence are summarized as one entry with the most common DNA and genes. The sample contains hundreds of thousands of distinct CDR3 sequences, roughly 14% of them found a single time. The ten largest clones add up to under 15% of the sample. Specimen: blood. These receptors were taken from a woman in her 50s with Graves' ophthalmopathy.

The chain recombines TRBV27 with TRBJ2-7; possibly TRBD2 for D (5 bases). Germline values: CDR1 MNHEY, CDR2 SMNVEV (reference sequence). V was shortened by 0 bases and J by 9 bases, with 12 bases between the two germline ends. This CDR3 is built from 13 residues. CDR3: CASSLSLGDGQYF. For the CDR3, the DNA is TGTGCCAGCAGTTTATCGCTCGGGGATGGGCAGTACTTC.

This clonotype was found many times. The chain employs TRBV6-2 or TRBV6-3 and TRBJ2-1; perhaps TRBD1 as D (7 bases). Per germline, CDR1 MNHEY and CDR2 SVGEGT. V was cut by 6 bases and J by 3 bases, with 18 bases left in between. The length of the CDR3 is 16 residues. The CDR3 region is CASSDRVYGSYNEQFF. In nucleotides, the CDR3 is TGTGCCAGCAGCGACAGGGTCTACGGGAGCTACAATGAGCAGTTCTTC.

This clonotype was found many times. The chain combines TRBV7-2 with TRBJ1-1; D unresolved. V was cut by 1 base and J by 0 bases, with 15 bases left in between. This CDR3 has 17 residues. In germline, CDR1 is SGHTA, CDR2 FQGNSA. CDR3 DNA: TGTGCCAGCAGCTTAGTAAAAGGAGGCCGATTGAACACTGAAGCTTTCTTT. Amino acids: CASSLVKGGRLNTEAFF.

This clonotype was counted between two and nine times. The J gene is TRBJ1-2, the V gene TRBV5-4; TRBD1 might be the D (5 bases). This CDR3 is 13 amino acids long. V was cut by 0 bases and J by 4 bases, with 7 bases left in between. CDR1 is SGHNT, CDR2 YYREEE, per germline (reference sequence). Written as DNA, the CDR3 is TGTGCCAGCAGCTTGGCCGACAGCTATGGCTACACCTTC. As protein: CASSLADSYGYTF.

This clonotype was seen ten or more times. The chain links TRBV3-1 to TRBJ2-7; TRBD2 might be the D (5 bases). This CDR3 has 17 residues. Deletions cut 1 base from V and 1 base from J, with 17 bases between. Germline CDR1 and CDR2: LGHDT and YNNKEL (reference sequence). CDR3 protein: CASSQVGGATGSYEQYF. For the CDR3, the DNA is TGTGCCAGCAGCCAAGTTGGCGGCGCCACGGGGTCCTACGAGCAGTACTTC.

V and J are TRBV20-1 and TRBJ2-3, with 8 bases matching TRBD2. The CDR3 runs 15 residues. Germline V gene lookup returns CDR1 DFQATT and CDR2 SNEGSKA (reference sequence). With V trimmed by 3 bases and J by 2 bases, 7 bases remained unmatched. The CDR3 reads CSASLREVNTDTQYF. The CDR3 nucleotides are TGCAGTGCTAGTTTGCGGGAGGTAAACACAGATACGCAGTATTTT.

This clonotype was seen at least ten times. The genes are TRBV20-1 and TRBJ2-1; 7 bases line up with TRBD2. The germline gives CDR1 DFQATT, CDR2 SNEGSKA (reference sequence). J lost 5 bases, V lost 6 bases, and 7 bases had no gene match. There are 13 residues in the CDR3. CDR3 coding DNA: TGCAGTGCCACAACCGGGAGGAACAATGAGCAGTTCTTC. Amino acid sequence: CSATTGRNNEQFF.

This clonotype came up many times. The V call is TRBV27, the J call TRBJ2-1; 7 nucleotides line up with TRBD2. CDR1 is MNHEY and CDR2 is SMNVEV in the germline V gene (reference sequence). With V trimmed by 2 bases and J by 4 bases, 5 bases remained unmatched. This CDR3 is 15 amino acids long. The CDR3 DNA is TGTGCCAGCAGTTTAAGGGCTAGCGGATACAATGAGCAGTTCTTC. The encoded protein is CASSLRASGYNEQFF.

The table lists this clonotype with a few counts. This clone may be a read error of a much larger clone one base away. The DNA of the CDR3 is TGTGCCAGCAGCAACAAGGAACTAGCGGAGACCCAGTACTTC. It translates to CASSNKELAETQYF. This sequence joins TRBV7-3 and TRBJ2-5; 7 bases line up with TRBD2. CDR3 length: 14 amino acids. The junction had 8 bases not matched to a gene; V was cut back by 5 bases and J by 5 bases. Germline V gene lookup returns CDR1 SGHTA and CDR2 FQGTGA.

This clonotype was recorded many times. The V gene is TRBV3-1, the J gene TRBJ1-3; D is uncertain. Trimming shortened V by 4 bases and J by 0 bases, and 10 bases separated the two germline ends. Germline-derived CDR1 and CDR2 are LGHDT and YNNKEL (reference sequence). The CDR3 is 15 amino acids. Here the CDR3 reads CASSLGRHSGNTIYF. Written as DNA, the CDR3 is TGTGCCAGCAGCCTTGGCAGACACTCTGGAAACACCATATATTTT. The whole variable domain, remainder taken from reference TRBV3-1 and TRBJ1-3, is DTAVSQTPKYLVTQMGNDKSIKCEQNLGHDTMYWYKQDSKKFLKIMFSYNNKELIINETVPNRFSPKSPDKAHLNLHINSLELGDSAVYFCASSLGRHSGNTIYFGEGSWLTVV.

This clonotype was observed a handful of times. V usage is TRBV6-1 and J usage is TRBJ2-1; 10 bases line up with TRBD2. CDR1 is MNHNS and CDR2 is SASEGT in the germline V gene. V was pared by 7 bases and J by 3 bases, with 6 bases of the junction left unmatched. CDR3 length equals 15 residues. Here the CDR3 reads CASKKREGFYNEQFF. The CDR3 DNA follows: TGTGCCAGCAAAAAGCGGGAGGGCTTCTACAATGAGCAGTTCTTC.

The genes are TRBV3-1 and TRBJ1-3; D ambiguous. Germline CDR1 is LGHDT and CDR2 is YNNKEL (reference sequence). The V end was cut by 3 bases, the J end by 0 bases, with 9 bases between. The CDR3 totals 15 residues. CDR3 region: CASSQGFNSGNTIYF. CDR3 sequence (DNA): TGTGCCAGCAGCCAGGGCTTCAACTCTGGAAACACCATATATTTT.

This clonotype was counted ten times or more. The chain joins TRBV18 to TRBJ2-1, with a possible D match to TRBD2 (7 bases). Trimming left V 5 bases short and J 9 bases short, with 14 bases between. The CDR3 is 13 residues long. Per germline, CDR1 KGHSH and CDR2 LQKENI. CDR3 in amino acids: CASSASGGSEQFF. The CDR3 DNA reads TGTGCCAGCTCAGCTTCGGGGGGCAGTGAGCAGTTCTTC. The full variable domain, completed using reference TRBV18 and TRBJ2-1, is NAGVMQNPRHLVRRRGQEARLRCSPMKGHSHVYWYRQLPEEGLKFMVYLQKENIIDESGMPKERFSAEFPKEGPSILRIQQVVRGDSAAYFCASSASGGSEQFFGPGTRLTVL.

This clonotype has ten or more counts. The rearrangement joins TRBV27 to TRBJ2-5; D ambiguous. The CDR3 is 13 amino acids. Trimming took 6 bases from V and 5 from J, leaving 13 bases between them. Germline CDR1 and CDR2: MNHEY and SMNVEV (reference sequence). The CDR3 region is CASSPAQWETQYF. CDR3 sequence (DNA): TGTGCCAGCAGCCCAGCGCAGTGGGAGACCCAGTACTTC.

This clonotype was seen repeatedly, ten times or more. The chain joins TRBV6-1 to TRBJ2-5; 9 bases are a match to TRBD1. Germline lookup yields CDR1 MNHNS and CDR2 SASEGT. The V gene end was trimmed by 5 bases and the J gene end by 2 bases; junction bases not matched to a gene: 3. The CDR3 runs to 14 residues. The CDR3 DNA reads TGTGCCAGCAGTAGACAGGGGGGGCAAGAGACCCAGTACTTC. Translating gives CASSRQGGQETQYF.

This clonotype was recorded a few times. The CDR3 bases are TGTGCCACCAGGGCTAATCGACCCGGGGAGCTGTTTTTT. Its translation: CATRANRPGELFF. This chain uses TRBV24-1 with TRBJ2-2; D uncertain. Trimming stripped 7 bases from V and 6 bases from J, with 11 bases between. The germline V gene has CDR1 KGHDR and CDR2 SFDVKD. This CDR3 is built from 13 residues.

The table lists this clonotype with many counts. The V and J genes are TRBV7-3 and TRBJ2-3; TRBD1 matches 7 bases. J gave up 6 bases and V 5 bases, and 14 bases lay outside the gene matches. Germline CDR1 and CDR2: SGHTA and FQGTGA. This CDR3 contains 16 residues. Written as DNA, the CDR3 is TGTGCCAGCAGCCCATCCGGGACAGAAGTTATGGATACGCAGTATTTT. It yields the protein CASSPSGTEVMDTQYF.

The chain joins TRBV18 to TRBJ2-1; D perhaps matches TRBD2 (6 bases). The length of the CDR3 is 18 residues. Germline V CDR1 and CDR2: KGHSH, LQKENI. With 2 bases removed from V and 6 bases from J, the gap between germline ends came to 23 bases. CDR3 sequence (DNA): TGTGCCAGCTCACCAAGGGCAACTAACTTCGCGGGAAGCAATGAGCAGTTCTTC. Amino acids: CASSPRATNFAGSNEQFF.

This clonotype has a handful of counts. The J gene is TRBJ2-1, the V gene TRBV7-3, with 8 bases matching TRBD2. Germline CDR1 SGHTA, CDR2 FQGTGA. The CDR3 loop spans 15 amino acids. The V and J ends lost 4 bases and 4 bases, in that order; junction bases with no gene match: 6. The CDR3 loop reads CASSYQRGTYNEQFF. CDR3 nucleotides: TGTGCCAGCAGCTATCAGCGGGGGACGTACAATGAGCAGTTCTTC.

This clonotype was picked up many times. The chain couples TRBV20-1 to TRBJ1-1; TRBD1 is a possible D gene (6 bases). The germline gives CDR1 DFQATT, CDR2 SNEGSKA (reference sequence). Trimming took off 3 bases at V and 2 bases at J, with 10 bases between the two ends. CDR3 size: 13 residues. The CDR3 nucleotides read TGCAGTGCTAGGGACAGCTTAAACACTGAAGCTTTCTTT. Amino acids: CSARDSLNTEAFF.

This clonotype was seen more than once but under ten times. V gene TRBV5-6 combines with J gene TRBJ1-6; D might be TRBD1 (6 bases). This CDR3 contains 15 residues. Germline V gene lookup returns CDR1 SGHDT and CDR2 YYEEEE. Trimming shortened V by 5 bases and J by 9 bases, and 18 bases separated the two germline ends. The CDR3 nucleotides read TGTGCCAGCAGACAAACAACAGGGCGGGCTTCACCCCTCCACTTT. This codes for CASRQTTGRASPLHF.

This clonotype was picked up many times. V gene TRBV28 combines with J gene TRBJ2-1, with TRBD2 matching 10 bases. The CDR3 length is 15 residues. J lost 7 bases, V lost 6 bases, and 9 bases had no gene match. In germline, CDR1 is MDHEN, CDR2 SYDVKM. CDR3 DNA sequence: TGTGCCAGCAGCCCTGGGACTAGCGATAGGAATGAGCAGTTCTTC. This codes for CASSPGTSDRNEQFF. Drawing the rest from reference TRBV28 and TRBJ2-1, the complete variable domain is DVKVTQSSRYLVKRTGEKVFLECVQDMDHENMFWYRQDPGLGLRLIYFSYDVKMKEKGDIPEGYSVSREKKERFSLILESASTNQTSMYLCASSPGTSDRNEQFFGPGTRLTVL.

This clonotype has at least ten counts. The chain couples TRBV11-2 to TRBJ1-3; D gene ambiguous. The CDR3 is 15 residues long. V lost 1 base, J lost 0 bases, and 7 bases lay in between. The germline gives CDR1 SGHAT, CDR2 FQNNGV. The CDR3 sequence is CASSLGSFSGNTIYF. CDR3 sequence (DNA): TGTGCCAGCAGCTTAGGGTCCTTCTCTGGAAACACCATATATTTT.

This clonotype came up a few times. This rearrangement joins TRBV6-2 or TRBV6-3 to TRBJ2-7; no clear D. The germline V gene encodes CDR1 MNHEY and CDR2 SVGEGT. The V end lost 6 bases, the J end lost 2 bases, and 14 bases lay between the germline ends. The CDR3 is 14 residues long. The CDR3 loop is CASSTTIPPYEQYF. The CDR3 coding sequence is TGTGCCAGCAGCACGACAATTCCCCCCTACGAGCAGTACTTC.

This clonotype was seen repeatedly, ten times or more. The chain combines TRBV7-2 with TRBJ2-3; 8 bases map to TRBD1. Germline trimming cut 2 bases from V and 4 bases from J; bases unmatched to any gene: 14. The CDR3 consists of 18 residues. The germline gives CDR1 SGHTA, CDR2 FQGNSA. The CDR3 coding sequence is TGTGCCAGCAGCTTAAGGAGCGGCGGACAGGGTTTTGCAGATACGCAGTATTTT. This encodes CASSLRSGGQGFADTQYF.

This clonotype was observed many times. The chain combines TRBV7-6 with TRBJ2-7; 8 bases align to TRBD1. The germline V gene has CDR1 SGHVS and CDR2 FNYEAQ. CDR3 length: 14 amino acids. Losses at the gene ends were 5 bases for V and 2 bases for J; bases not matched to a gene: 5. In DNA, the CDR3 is TGTGCCAGCAGCCCTACGACAGGGGCCTACGAGCAGTACTTC. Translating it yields CASSPTTGAYEQYF.

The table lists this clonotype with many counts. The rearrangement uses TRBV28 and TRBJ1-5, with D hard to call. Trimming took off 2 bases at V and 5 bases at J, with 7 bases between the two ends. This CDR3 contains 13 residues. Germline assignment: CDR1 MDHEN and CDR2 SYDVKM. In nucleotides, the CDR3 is TGTGCCAGCAGTTTAAACATAGATCAGCCCCAGCATTTT. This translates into CASSLNIDQPQHF.

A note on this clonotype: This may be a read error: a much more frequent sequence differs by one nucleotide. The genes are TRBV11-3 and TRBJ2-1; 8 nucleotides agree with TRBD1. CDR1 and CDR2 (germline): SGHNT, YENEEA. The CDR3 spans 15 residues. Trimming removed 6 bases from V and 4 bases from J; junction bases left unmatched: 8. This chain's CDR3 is CASSFGRGLYNEQFF. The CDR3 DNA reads TGTGCCAGCAGTTTCGGCAGGGGGCTTTACAATGAGCAGTTCTTC.

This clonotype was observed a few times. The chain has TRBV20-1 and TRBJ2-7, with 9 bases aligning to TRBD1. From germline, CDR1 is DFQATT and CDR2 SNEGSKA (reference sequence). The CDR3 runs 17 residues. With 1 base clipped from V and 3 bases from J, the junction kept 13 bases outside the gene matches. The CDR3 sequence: CSARGRGGPGQGYEQYF. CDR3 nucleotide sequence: TGCAGTGCTAGAGGTCGGGGCGGACCGGGACAGGGCTACGAGCAGTACTTC.

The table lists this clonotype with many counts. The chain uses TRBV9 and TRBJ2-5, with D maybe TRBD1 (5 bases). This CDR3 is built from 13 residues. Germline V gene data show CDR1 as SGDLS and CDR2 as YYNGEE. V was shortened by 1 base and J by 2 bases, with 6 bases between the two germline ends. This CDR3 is CASSVQGQETQYF. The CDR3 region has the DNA TGTGCCAGCAGCGTACAGGGACAAGAGACCCAGTACTTC.

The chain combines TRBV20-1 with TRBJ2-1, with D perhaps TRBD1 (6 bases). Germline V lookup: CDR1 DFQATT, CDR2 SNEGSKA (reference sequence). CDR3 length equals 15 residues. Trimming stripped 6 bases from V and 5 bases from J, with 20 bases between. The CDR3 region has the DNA TGCAGTGCAAAAGGACAGACCCAATACAACAATGAGCAGTTCTTC. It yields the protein CSAKGQTQYNNEQFF.

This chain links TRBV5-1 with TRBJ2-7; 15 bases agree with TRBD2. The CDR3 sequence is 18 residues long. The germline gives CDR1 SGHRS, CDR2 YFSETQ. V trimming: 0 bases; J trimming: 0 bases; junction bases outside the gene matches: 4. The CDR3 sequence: CASSLGGLAGGVSYEQYF. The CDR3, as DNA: TGCGCCAGCAGCTTGGGGGGACTAGCGGGAGGTGTCTCCTACGAGCAGTACTTC.